This TCR beta chain derives from a study of T cell repertoires in cytomegalovirus infection. For the study at large: Signatures in public TCR beta sequences pointed to both CMV infection and matching HLA type.

TCRdb ran MiXCR on the reads and lists one entry per CDR3 protein. The data contain 80,000 to 90,000 distinct CDR3 sequences, around 49% of them seen just once; the ten biggest clones take up 85% to 95%. Many counts were recorded for this clonotype. What it binds is unknown. This CDR3 spans 15 amino acids. Germline V CDR1 and CDR2: SGHVS, FNYEAQ. The V gene lost 5 bases and the J gene lost 7 bases, with 18 bases spanning the gap. This receptor was taken from a human donor in good health (CMV status not recorded). Some clones in this sample may be carry-over from other donors' samples. The J gene is TRBJ1-5, the V gene TRBV7-6; tentatively, D is TRBD1 (5 bases). The material sequenced was CD8+ T cells from cultured PBMCs, taken from culture after CMV antigen stimulation. For the CDR3, the DNA is TGTGCCAGCAGCCTCCGGGGGGATCGAGGACAGCCCCAGCATTTT. This translates into CASSLRGDRGQPQHF.